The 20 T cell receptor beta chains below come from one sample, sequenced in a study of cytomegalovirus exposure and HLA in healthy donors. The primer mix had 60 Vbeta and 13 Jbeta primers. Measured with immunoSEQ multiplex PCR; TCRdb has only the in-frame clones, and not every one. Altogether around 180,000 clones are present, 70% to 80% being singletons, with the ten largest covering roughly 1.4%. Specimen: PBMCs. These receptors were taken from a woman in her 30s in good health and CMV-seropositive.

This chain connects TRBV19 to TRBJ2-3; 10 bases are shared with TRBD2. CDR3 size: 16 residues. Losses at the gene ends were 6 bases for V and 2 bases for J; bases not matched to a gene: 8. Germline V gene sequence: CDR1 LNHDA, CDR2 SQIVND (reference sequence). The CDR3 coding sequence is TGTGCCAGTAGGAAAGCGGGAGGGCCGGACACAGATACGCAGTATTTT. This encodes CASRKAGGPDTDTQYF.

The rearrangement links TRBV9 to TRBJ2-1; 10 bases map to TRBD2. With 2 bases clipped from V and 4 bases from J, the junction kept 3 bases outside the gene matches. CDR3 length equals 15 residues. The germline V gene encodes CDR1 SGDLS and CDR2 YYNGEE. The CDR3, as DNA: TGTGCCAGCAGCGTCTCTAGCGGGGGTTACAATGAGCAGTTCTTC. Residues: CASSVSSGGYNEQFF.

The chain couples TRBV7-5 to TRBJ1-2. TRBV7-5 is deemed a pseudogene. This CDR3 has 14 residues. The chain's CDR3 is CVRTTQERELGYTF. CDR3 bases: TGTGTCAGAACGACTCAGGAGAGGGAGCTCGGCTACACCTTC.

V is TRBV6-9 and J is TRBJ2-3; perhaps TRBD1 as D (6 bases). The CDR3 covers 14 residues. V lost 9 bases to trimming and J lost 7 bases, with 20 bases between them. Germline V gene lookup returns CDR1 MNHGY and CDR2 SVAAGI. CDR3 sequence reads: CARVPGQPENTQYF. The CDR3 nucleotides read TGTGCCAGGGTACCCGGACAGCCCGAAAATACGCAGTATTTT.

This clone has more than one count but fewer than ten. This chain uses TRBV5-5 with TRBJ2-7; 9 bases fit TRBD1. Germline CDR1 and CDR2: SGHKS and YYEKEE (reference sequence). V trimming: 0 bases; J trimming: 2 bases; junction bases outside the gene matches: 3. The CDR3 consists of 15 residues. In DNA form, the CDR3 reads TGTGCCAGCAGCTTGGAGCGGACAGGGGCCTACGAGCAGTACTTC. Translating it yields CASSLERTGAYEQYF. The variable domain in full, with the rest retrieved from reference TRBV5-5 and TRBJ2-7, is DAGVTQSPTHLIKTRGQQVTLRCSPISGHKSVSWYQQVLGQGPQFIFQYYEKEERGRGNFPDRFSARQFPNYSSELNVNALLLGDSALYLCASSLERTGAYEQYFGPGTRLTVT.

The CDR3: CASSLDSWSNYGYTF. The DNA for the CDR3 is TGTGCCAGCAGCTTAGACAGTTGGTCTAACTATGGCTACACCTTC. The rearrangement joins TRBV7-9 to TRBJ1-2, with D unresolved. CDR3 length: 15 residues. Between the trimmed V and J ends, which lost 1 base and 0 bases, there was a span of 9 bases. Germline V gene data show CDR1 as SEHNR and CDR2 as FQNEAQ (reference sequence).

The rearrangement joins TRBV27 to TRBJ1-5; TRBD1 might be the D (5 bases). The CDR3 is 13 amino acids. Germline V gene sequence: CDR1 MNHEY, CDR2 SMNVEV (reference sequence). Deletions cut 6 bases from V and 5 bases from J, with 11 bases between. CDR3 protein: CASSFGGDQPQHF. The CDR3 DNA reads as TGTGCCAGCAGCTTCGGGGGGGATCAGCCCCAGCATTTT.

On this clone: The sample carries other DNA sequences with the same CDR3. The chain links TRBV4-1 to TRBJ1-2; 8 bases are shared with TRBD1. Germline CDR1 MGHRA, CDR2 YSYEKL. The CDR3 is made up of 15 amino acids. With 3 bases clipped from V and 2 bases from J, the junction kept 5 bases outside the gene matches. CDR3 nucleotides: TGCGCCAGCAGCCAGGTTACAGGGGGAAACTATGGCTACACCTTC. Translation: CASSQVTGGNYGYTF.

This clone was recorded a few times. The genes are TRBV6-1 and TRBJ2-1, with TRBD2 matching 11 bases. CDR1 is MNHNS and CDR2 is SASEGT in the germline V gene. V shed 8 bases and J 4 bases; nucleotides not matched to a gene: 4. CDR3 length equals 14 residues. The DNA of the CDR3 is TGTGCCAGCTCCTCTAGCGGGAGGTACAATGAGCAGTTCTTC. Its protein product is CASSSSGRYNEQFF.

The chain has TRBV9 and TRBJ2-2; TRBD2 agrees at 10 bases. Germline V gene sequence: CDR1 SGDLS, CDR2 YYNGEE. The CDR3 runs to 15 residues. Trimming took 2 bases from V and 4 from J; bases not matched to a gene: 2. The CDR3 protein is CASSVGLAATGELFF. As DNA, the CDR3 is TGTGCCAGCAGCGTTGGACTAGCGGCCACCGGGGAGCTGTTTTTT.

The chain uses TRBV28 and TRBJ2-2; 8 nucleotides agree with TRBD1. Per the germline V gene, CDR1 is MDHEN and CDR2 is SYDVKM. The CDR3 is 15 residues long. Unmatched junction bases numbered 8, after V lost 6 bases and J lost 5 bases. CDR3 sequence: CASSLGQGVTGELFF. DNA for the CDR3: TGTGCCAGCAGCCTCGGACAGGGTGTAACCGGGGAGCTGTTTTTT.

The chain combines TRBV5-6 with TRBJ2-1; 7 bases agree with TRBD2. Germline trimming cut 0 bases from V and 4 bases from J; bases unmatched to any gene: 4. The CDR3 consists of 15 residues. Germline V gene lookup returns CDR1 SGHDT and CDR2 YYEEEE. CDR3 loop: CASSLGVAGYNEQFF. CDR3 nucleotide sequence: TGTGCCAGCAGCTTGGGAGTAGCGGGTTACAATGAGCAGTTCTTC.

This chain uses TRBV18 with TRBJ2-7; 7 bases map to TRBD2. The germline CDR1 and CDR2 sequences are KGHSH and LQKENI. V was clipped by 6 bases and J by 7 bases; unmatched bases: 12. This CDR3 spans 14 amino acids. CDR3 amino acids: CASSPSGVVWEQYF. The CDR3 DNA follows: TGTGCCAGCTCCCCCAGCGGGGTGGTATGGGAGCAGTACTTC. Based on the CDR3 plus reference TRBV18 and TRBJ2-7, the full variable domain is NAGVMQNPRHLVRRRGQEARLRCSPMKGHSHVYWYRQLPEEGLKFMVYLQKENIIDESGMPKERFSAEFPKEGPSILRIQQVVRGDSAAYFCASSPSGVVWEQYFGPGTRLTVT.

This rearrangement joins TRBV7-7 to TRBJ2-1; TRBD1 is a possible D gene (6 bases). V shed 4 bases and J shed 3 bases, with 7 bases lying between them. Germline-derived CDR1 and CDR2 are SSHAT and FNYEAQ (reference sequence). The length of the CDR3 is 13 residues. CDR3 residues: CASSSDSYNEQFF. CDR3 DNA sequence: TGTGCCAGCAGCTCGGACAGCTACAATGAGCAGTTCTTC.

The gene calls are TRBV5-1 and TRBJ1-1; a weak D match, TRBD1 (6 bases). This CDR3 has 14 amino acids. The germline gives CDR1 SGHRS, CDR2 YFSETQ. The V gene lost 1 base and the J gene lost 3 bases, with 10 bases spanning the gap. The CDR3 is CASSLTGRDTEAFF. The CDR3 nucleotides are TGCGCCAGCAGCTTGACAGGGAGGGACACTGAAGCTTTCTTT.

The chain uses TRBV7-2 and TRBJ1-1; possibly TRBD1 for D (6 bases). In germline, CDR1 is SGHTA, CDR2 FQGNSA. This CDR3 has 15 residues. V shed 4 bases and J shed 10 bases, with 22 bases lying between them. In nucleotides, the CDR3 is TGTGCCAGCAGCTCGCTGACAGGCGTAGCCTTTGGAGCTTTCTTT. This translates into CASSSLTGVAFGAFF. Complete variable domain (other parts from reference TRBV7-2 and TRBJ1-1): GAGVSQSPSNKVTEKGKDVELRCDPISGHTALYWYRQSLGQGLEFLIYFQGNSAPDKSGLPSDRFSAERTGGSVSTLTIQRTQQEDSAVYLCASSSLTGVAFGAFFGQGTRLTVV.

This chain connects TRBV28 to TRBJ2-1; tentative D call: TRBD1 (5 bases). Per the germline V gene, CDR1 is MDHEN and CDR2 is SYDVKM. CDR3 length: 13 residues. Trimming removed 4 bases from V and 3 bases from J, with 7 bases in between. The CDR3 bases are TGTGCCAGCAGTTGGGGCGGCTACAATGAGCAGTTCTTC. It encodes CASSWGGYNEQFF.

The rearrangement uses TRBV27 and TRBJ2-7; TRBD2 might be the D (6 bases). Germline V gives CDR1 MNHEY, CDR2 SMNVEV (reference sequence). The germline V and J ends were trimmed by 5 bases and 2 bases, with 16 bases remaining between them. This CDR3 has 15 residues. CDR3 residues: CASSRREWGAYEQYF. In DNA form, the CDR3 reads TGTGCCAGCAGTCGCCGTGAGTGGGGGGCCTACGAGCAGTACTTC.

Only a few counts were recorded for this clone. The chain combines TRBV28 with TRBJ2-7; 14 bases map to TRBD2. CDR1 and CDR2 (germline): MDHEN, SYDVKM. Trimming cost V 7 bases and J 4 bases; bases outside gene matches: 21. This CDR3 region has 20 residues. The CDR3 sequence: CASTGQGPRLAGGPMYEQYF. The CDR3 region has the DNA TGTGCCAGCACGGGACAGGGCCCTCGACTAGCGGGAGGGCCGATGTACGAGCAGTACTTC.

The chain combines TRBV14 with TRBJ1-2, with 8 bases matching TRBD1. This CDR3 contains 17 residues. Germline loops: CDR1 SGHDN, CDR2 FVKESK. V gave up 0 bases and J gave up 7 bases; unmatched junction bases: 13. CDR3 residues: CASSQEFSDREVSGYTF. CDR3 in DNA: TGTGCCAGCAGCCAAGAGTTCTCGGACAGGGAGGTGTCTGGCTACACCTTC. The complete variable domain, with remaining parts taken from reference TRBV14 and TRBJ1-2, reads EAGVTQFPSHSVIEKGQTVTLRCDPISGHDNLYWYRRVMGKEIKFLLHFVKESKQDESGMPNNRFLAERTGGTYSTLKVQPAELEDSGVYFCASSQEFSDREVSGYTFGSGTRLTVV.